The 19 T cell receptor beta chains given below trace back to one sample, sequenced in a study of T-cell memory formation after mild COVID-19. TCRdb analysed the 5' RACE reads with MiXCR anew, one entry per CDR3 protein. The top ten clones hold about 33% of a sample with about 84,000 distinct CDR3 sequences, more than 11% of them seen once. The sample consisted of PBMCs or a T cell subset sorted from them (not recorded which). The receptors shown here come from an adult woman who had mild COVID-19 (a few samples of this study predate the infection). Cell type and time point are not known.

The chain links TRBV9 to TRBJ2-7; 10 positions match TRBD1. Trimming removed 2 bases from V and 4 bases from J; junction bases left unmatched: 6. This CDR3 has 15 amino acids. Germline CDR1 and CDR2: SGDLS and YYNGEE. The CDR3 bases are TGTGCCAGCAGCGTCGCCGGGACAGGGGCGTACGAGCAGTACTTC. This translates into CASSVAGTGAYEQYF.

The CDR3 DNA reads TGCGCCAGCAGCCGTACGGGGGTCCAGTACTTC. It is translated as CASSRTGVQYF. The genes are TRBV5-1 and TRBJ2-5; weak D call: TRBD2 (6 bases). V was trimmed by 4 bases and J by 10 bases, leaving 11 bases between them. The CDR3 sequence is 11 residues long. In germline, CDR1 is SGHRS, CDR2 YFSETQ.

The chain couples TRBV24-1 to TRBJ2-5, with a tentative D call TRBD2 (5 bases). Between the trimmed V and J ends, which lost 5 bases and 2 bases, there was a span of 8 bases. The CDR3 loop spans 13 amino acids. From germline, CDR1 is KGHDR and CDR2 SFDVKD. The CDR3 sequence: CATSGSGQETQYF. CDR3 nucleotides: TGTGCCACCAGTGGGTCGGGGCAAGAGACCCAGTACTTC.

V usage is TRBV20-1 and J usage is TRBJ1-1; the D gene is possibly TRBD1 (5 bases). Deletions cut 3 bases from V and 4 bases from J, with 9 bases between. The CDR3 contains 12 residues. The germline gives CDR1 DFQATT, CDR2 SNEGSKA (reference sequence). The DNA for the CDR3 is TGCAGTGCTAGTGGGGGGGGCACTGAAGCTTTCTTT. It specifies CSASGGGTEAFF.

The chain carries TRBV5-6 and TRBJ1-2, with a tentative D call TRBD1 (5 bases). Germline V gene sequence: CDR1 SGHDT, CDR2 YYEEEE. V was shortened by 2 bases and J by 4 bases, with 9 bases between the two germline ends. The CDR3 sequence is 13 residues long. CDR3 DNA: TGTGCCAGCAGCTTAGACAGCATCTATGGCTACACCTTC. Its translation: CASSLDSIYGYTF.

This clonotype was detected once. The CDR3 region has the DNA TGTGCCAGCAGCCAAACATATCGGGACAGGGGAGAGACCCAGTACTTC. Protein: CASSQTYRDRGETQYF. The chain recombines TRBV7-2 with TRBJ2-5; 10 nucleotides line up with TRBD1. V gave up 5 bases and J gave up 4 bases; unmatched junction bases: 10. The CDR3 runs 16 residues. In germline, CDR1 is SGHTA, CDR2 FQGNSA.

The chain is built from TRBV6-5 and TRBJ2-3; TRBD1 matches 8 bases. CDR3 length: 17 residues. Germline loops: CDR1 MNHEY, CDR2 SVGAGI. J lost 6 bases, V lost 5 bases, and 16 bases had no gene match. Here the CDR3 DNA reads TGTGCCAGCAGTCTCCTCCAGGACAGGGCTGAACATGATACGCAGTATTTT. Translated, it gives CASSLLQDRAEHDTQYF.

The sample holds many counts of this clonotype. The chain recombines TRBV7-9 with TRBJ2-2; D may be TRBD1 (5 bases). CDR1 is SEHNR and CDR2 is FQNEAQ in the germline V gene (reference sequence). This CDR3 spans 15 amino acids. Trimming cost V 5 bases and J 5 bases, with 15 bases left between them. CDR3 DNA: TGTGCCAGCAGCCCGGAGACAGACTTAACCGGGGAGCTGTTTTTT. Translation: CASSPETDLTGELFF.

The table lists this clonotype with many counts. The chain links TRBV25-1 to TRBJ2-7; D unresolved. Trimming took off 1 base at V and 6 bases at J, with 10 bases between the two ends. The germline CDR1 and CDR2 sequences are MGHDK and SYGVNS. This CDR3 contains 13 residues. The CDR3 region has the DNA TGTGCCAGCAGTGAATTCGTGGGAAGCGAGCAGTACTTC. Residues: CASSEFVGSEQYF.

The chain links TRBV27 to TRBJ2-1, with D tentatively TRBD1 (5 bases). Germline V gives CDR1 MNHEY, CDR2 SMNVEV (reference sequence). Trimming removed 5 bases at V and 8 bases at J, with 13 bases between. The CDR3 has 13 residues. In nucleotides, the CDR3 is TGTGCCAGCAGTCTCTACCAGGGCTATGAGCAGTTCTTC. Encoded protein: CASSLYQGYEQFF.

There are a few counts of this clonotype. This CDR3 is CASSPMTGQETQYF. The CDR3, as DNA: TGTGCCAGCAGTCCGATGACAGGCCAAGAGACCCAGTACTTC. The genes are TRBV28 and TRBJ2-5, with TRBD1 as a possible D gene (6 bases). Germline V lookup: CDR1 MDHEN, CDR2 SYDVKM. Trimming cost V 5 bases and J 1 base, with 11 bases left between them. The CDR3 extends over 14 amino acids.

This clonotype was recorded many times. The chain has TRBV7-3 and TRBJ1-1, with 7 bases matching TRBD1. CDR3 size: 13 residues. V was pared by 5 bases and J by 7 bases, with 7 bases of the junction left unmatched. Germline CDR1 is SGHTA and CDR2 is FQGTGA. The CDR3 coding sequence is TGTGCCAGCAGCCCCGGACAGGTTCATGAAGCTTTCTTT. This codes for CASSPGQVHEAFF.

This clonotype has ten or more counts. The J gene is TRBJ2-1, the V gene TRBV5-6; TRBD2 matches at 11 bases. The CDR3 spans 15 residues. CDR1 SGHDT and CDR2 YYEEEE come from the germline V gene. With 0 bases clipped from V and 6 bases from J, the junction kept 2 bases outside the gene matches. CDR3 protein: CASSLGSGGANEQFF. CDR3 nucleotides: TGTGCCAGCAGCTTGGGTAGCGGGGGGGCCAATGAGCAGTTCTTC.

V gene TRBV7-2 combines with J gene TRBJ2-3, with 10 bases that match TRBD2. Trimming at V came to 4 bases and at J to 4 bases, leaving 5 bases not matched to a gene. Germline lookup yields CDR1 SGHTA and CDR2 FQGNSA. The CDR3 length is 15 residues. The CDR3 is CASSSSSGSSDTQYF. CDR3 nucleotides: TGTGCCAGCAGCTCTTCTAGCGGGAGCTCAGATACGCAGTATTTT.

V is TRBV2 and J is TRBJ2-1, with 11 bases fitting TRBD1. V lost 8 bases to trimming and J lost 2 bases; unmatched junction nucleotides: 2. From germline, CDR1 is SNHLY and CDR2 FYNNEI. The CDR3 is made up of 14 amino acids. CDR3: CASQDRGPYNEQFF. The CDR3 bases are TGTGCCAGCCAGGACAGGGGGCCCTACAATGAGCAGTTCTTC.

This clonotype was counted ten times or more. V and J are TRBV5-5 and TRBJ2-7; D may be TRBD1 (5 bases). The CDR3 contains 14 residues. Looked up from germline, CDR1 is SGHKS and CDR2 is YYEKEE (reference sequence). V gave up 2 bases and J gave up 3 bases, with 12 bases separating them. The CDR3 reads CASSFERTIYEQYF. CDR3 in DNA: TGTGCCAGCAGCTTCGAAAGGACAATCTACGAGCAGTACTTC.

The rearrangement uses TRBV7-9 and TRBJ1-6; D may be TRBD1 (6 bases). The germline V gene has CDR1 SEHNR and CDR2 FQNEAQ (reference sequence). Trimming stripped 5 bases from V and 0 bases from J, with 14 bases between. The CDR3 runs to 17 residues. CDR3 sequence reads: CASSPGTLSSYNSPLHF. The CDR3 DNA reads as TGTGCCAGCAGCCCAGGGACACTTAGCTCCTATAATTCACCCCTCCACTTT.

CDR3 in amino acids: CASSQADGGGRALGVYNEQFF. CDR3 bases: TGCGCCAGCAGCCAGGCTGACGGCGGCGGGAGGGCCCTCGGAGTGTACAATGAGCAGTTCTTC. The chain has TRBV4-1 and TRBJ2-1, with 9 bases fitting TRBD2. With V trimmed by 3 bases and J by 4 bases, 22 bases remained unmatched. The CDR3 consists of 21 residues. Looked up from germline, CDR1 is MGHRA and CDR2 is YSYEKL.

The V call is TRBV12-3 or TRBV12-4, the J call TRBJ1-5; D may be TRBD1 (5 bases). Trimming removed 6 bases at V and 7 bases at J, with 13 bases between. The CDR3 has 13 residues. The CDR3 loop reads CASSPGGLQPQHF. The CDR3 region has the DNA TGTGCCAGCAGCCCCGGGGGACTCCAGCCCCAGCATTTT.